One sample yielded the 30 T cell receptor beta chains listed below, sequenced in a study of CD8 T cells in Susac syndrome. RNA, at roughly 0.45 to 1 ug, was reverse transcribed with random hexamers. TCRdb recomputed calls from the immunoSEQ multiplex PCR reads with MiXCR, one row per CDR3 protein. Among 300,000 or so distinct CDR3 sequences listed, about 91% were seen once. The sample taken for sequencing was CD4+ T cells from PBMCs. These receptors originate from a human donor with multiple sclerosis.

The gene calls are TRBV5-1 and TRBJ1-1, with 8 bases that match TRBD1. Looked up from germline, CDR1 is SGHRS and CDR2 is YFSETQ. The trim removed 2 bases at V and 5 bases at J, leaving 5 bases unmatched. The CDR3 length is 14 residues. The CDR3 DNA sequence: TGCGCCAGCAGCTTCTCAGGGGGCCGGACTGAAGCTTTCTTT. Its protein product is CASSFSGGRTEAFF.

CDR3 DNA sequence: TGTGCCAGCTCACCCGGACTAGCGGGAGCTCTCTACGAGCAGTACTTC. Translated, it gives CASSPGLAGALYEQYF. The V gene is TRBV18, the J gene TRBJ2-7; TRBD2 matches at 13 bases. The CDR3 length is 16 residues. CDR1 is KGHSH and CDR2 is LQKENI in the germline V gene. Unmatched junction bases numbered 5, after V lost 3 bases and J lost 3 bases.

V is TRBV28 and J is TRBJ1-2; perhaps TRBD1 as D (6 bases). Trimming cost V 5 bases and J 8 bases, with 21 bases left between them. The CDR3 sequence is 15 residues long. Germline values: CDR1 MDHEN, CDR2 SYDVKM. CDR3 in DNA: TGTGCCAGCAGTCGCGTCGGGGGCCGGGCGTTAGGCTACACCTTC. It encodes CASSRVGGRALGYTF.

This sequence joins TRBV5-1 and TRBJ1-6, with a weak D call TRBD1 (5 bases). Trimming removed 3 bases at V and 9 bases at J, with 13 bases between. CDR3 length equals 14 residues. Germline V lookup: CDR1 SGHRS, CDR2 YFSETQ. The CDR3 is CASSWDGGTSPLHF. The CDR3 DNA reads TGCGCCAGCAGCTGGGACGGGGGGACTTCACCCCTCCACTTT.

The J gene is TRBJ1-3, the V gene TRBV11-2; no definite D call. Trimming cost V 4 bases and J 0 bases, with 10 bases left between them. Germline V gene data show CDR1 as SGHAT and CDR2 as FQNNGV. CDR3 size: 15 residues. CDR3 residues: CASSSTRSSGNTIYF. The DNA for the CDR3 is TGTGCCAGCAGCTCCACGAGGTCCTCTGGAAACACCATATATTTT.

The chain couples TRBV27 to TRBJ1-5; D is possibly TRBD1 (5 bases). V lost 0 bases to trimming and J lost 5 bases, with 11 bases between them. CDR1 and CDR2 (germline): MNHEY, SMNVEV (reference sequence). The CDR3 totals 15 residues. The CDR3 DNA reads as TGTGCCAGCAGTTTATCGGGTTCGGGGCATCAGCCCCAGCATTTT. Its protein is CASSLSGSGHQPQHF.

This rearrangement joins TRBV5-6 to TRBJ2-7; weak D call: TRBD2 (5 bases). V was pared by 2 bases and J by 9 bases, with 15 bases between. The germline gives CDR1 SGHDT, CDR2 YYEEEE. The CDR3 consists of 13 residues. The CDR3 nucleotides are TGTGCCAGCAGCTTAGGGAGTCAAGAGAGGCAGTACTTC. Translating it yields CASSLGSQERQYF.

Written as DNA, the CDR3 is TGTGCCAGCTCTCCCGGGACAGAGTACTACGAGCAGTACTTC. This gives the protein CASSPGTEYYEQYF. The J gene is TRBJ2-7, the V gene TRBV18; TRBD1 matches at 7 bases. Germline assignment: CDR1 KGHSH and CDR2 LQKENI. Trimming took 6 bases from V and 3 from J; bases not matched to a gene: 8. The CDR3 extends over 14 amino acids.

V gene TRBV11-2 combines with J gene TRBJ1-5, with D uncertain. Germline CDR1 reads SGHAT; CDR2 reads FQNNGV. The CDR3 covers 12 residues. The V and J ends lost 4 bases and 6 bases respectively, with 7 bases between them. The CDR3 DNA reads TGTGCCAGCAGCTCCCACAGTCAGCCCCAGCATTTT. Translated, it gives CASSSHSQPQHF.

This clonotype was observed a single time. CDR3 DNA sequence: TGTGCCAGCAGTTACTTACGGACTAGCGGGAGGGGCGAGCAGTACTTC. It specifies CASSYLRTSGRGEQYF. The chain uses TRBV6-2 or TRBV6-3 and TRBJ2-7; TRBD2 aligns across 15 bases. Trimming at V came to 1 base and at J to 6 bases, leaving 4 bases not matched to a gene. The CDR3 contains 16 residues. Per the germline V gene, CDR1 is MNHEY and CDR2 is SVGEGT.

This rearrangement joins TRBV5-5 to TRBJ1-2; TRBD1 is a possible D gene (6 bases). This CDR3 contains 14 residues. Trimming took off 0 bases at V and 4 bases at J, with 10 bases between the two ends. Germline CDR1 reads SGHKS; CDR2 reads YYEKEE (reference sequence). The CDR3 nucleotides read TGTGCCAGCAGCTTGGACAGGGCGGCCTATGGCTACACCTTC. It encodes CASSLDRAAYGYTF.

The V gene is TRBV20-1, the J gene TRBJ2-3; 9 bases are shared with TRBD2. CDR3 length: 14 amino acids. CDR1 is DFQATT, CDR2 SNEGSKA, per germline (reference sequence). Trimming at V came to 6 bases and at J to 1 base, leaving 5 bases not matched to a gene. The DNA of the CDR3 is TGCAGTGCACTCGAGCGGGGGGGCACAGATACGCAGTATTTT. As protein: CSALERGGTDTQYF.

V gene TRBV5-1 combines with J gene TRBJ1-1, with D perhaps TRBD1 (6 bases). The length of the CDR3 is 15 residues. Germline values: CDR1 SGHRS, CDR2 YFSETQ. V lost 4 bases, J lost 5 bases, and 18 bases lay in between. The CDR3 loop reads CASSIQQGWGTEAFF. For the CDR3, the DNA is TGCGCCAGCAGCATACAACAGGGTTGGGGTACTGAAGCTTTCTTT.

The chain recombines TRBV20-1 with TRBJ2-2, with D maybe TRBD2 (6 bases). V shed 3 bases and J shed 4 bases, with 9 bases lying between them. Per the germline V gene, CDR1 is DFQATT and CDR2 is SNEGSKA (reference sequence). The CDR3 is made up of 13 amino acids. The CDR3 loop reads CSARGGITGELFF. CDR3 DNA sequence: TGCAGTGCTAGGGGGGGAATCACCGGGGAGCTGTTTTTT.

The rearrangement uses TRBV12-3 or TRBV12-4 and TRBJ2-5; D possibly corresponds to TRBD1 (6 bases). V lost 5 bases, J lost 3 bases, and 16 bases lay in between. CDR3 length equals 15 residues. CDR3 sequence reads: CASSTVTGSEETQYF. The CDR3, as DNA: TGTGCCAGCAGTACCGTAACAGGGTCCGAAGAGACCCAGTACTTC.

The genes are TRBV12-3 or TRBV12-4 and TRBJ2-7; 7 bases align to TRBD1. This CDR3 has 14 amino acids. V trimming: 6 bases; J trimming: 1 base; junction bases outside the gene matches: 6. The CDR3 nucleotides read TGTGCCAGCAGAAGACAGGGACATTCCTACGAGCAGTACTTC. Residues: CASRRQGHSYEQYF.

This chain connects TRBV7-9 to TRBJ2-1, with 13 bases that match TRBD2. The CDR3 runs to 18 residues. Per the germline V gene, CDR1 is SEHNR and CDR2 is FQNEAQ (reference sequence). The junction had 13 bases not matched to a gene; V was cut back by 4 bases and J by 7 bases. The CDR3 DNA is TGTGCCAGCAGCTCCGCCTGGGGAGCGACTAGCGGGAGGAATGAGCAGTTCTTC. It specifies CASSSAWGATSGRNEQFF.

This rearrangement joins TRBV24-1 to TRBJ2-7, with D possibly called TRBD1 or TRBD2 (5 bases each). Germline V gene sequence: CDR1 KGHDR, CDR2 SFDVKD. V gave up 2 bases and J gave up 0 bases, with 10 bases separating them. CDR3 length equals 15 residues. Written as DNA, the CDR3 is TGTGCCACCAGTGATTCGGGGACGGCCTCCTACGAGCAGTACTTC. It translates to CATSDSGTASYEQYF.

The chain employs TRBV29-1 and TRBJ1-2, with 7 bases identical to TRBD1. The CDR3 totals 13 residues. V gave up 4 bases and J gave up 5 bases; unmatched junction bases: 7. Germline loops: CDR1 SQVTM, CDR2 ANQGSEA. CDR3 DNA sequence: TGCAGCGTTGGGGTAGGGGACAGTTATGGCTACACCTTC. Its protein product is CSVGVGDSYGYTF.

The gene calls are TRBV12-3 or TRBV12-4 and TRBJ2-1; 7 bases are shared with TRBD2. V lost 2 bases to trimming and J lost 9 bases; unmatched junction nucleotides: 13. CDR3 size: 16 residues. Here the CDR3 DNA reads TGTGCCAGCAGTTTATTGGGAGGACTCCCGGGAGGTGAGCAGTTCTTC. Amino acids: CASSLLGGLPGGEQFF.

The rearrangement links TRBV5-1 to TRBJ2-1, with a weak D call TRBD1 (6 bases). V lost 6 bases and J 9 bases, leaving 13 bases between the germline ends. Germline V gives CDR1 SGHRS, CDR2 YFSETQ. CDR3 length: 12 amino acids. CDR3 coding DNA: TGCGCCAGCAATACAGGGATAGGTGAGCAGTTCTTC. Its protein is CASNTGIGEQFF.

CDR3 coding DNA: TGTGCCAGTAGTGTGACAGTCGAATCCTACGAGCAGTACTTC. This codes for CASSVTVESYEQYF. The V gene is TRBV19, the J gene TRBJ2-7; possibly TRBD1 for D (5 bases). Germline-derived CDR1 and CDR2 are LNHDA and SQIVND (reference sequence). Trimming removed 5 bases at V and 1 base at J, with 12 bases between. The CDR3 spans 14 residues.

The genes are TRBV20-1 and TRBJ1-1; possibly TRBD1 for D (5 bases). Germline V gene lookup returns CDR1 DFQATT and CDR2 SNEGSKA (reference sequence). The CDR3 length is 13 residues. Trimming took off 6 bases at V and 5 bases at J, with 16 bases between the two ends. The chain's CDR3 is CSALLGTGTEAFF. CDR3 in DNA: TGCAGTGCCTTATTAGGGACGGGAACTGAAGCTTTCTTT.

The chain links TRBV5-1 to TRBJ1-5; 9 bases are shared with TRBD1. Germline loops: CDR1 SGHRS, CDR2 YFSETQ. There are 15 residues in the CDR3. Trimming at V came to 4 bases and at J to 5 bases, leaving 7 bases not matched to a gene. CDR3 nucleotide sequence: TGCGCCAGCAGCGTCGGGACAGGGAGGGATCAGCCCCAGCATTTT. Amino acids: CASSVGTGRDQPQHF.

The chain employs TRBV10-3 and TRBJ2-3; D is unclear. Germline V lookup: CDR1 ENHRY, CDR2 SYGVKD. Between the trimmed V and J ends, which lost 5 bases and 4 bases, there was a span of 13 bases. There are 14 residues in the CDR3. CDR3 DNA sequence: TGTGCCATCAGTCGGGTGTTAGACGCAGATACGCAGTATTTT. Residues: CAISRVLDADTQYF.

This clonotype was counted once. A read error may produce the germline difference seen at one junction end. The CDR3 DNA reads as TGTGCCACCAGCAGAGAAAAGCGGGACGCGCCCCCGTTGGTCTTC. This gives the protein CATSREKRDAPPLVF. The V call is TRBV15, the J call TRBJ2-1, with 7 bases identical to TRBD2. This CDR3 comprises 15 residues. The germline gives CDR1 LNHNV, CDR2 YYDKDF (reference sequence).

This chain joins TRBV6-6 and TRBJ2-3; 9 bases fit TRBD2. This CDR3 has 15 residues. After removal of 6 bases from V and 2 bases from J, the junction contained 6 bases not matched to a gene. CDR1 and CDR2 (germline): MNHNY, SVGAGI (reference sequence). The CDR3 sequence: CASRPTSGLTDTQYF. CDR3 in DNA: TGTGCCAGCAGACCGACTAGCGGTCTCACAGATACGCAGTATTTT.

The chain is built from TRBV6-1 and TRBJ2-2; D not certain. The V gene's germline CDR1 is MNHNS and CDR2 SASEGT. CDR3 length equals 16 residues. Trimming shortened V by 0 bases and J by 4 bases, and 12 bases separated the two germline ends. CDR3 sequence reads: CASSEALGSFTGELFF. The DNA for the CDR3 is TGTGCCAGCAGTGAAGCGCTGGGCAGTTTCACCGGGGAGCTGTTTTTT.

Written as DNA, the CDR3 is TGTGCCTGGAGTACGAAAAGGGGTATCGACGAGCAGTACTTC. As protein: CAWSTKRGIDEQYF. V gene TRBV30 combines with J gene TRBJ2-7; a possible D gene is TRBD1 (5 bases). Looked up from germline, CDR1 is GTSNPN and CDR2 is SVGIG (reference sequence). The V end was cut by 2 bases, the J end by 5 bases, with 16 bases between. The CDR3 loop spans 14 amino acids.

In this sample, this clonotype turned up a few times. V usage is TRBV29-1 and J usage is TRBJ1-1; maybe TRBD1 (6 bases). The CDR3 spans 14 residues. CDR1 SQVTM and CDR2 ANQGSEA come from the germline V gene. V was cut by 3 bases and J by 4 bases, with 15 bases left in between. The CDR3 protein is CSVEVGGLGTEAFF. The DNA for the CDR3 is TGCAGCGTTGAGGTTGGGGGGCTAGGCACTGAAGCTTTCTTT.